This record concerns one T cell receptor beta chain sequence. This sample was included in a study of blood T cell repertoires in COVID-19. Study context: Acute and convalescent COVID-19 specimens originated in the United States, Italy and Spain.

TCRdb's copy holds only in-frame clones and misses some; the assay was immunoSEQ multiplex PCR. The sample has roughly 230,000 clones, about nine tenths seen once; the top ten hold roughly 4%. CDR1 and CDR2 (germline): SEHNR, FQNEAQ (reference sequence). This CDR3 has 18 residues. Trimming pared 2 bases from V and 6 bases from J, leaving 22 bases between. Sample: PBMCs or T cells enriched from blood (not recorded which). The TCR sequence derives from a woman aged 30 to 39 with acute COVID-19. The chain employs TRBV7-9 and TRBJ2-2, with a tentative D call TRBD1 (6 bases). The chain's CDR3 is CASSLSSGLAGVAGELFF. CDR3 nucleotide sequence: TGTGCCAGCAGCTTAAGTAGTGGTTTGGCAGGGGTTGCCGGGGAGCTGTTTTTT.